This T cell receptor beta chain appears in the sequencing data of a study of Ad26.COV2.S vaccination and SARS-CoV-2 variants. Study-wide results and caveats: The analyses of TCR breadth and depth may have understated the size of total T cell responses. Placebo recipients and vaccine recipients were similar in non-spike TCR breadth.

Sequenced by immunoSEQ multiplex PCR; TCRdb stores in-frame clones only, minus some. This table holds about 39,000 clones, roughly 80% found once. This clone was seen only a few times. Its matching antigen is unknown. The sequencing used peripheral blood, collected after recovery from COVID-19. This receptor was obtained from a human donor who had recovered from COVID-19.

CDR3 amino acids: CASGHPLRGNTIYF. The CDR3 DNA reads as TGTGCCAGCGGACATCCTCTTCGGGGAAACACCATATATTTT. The chain links TRBV6-5 to TRBJ1-3, with D tentatively TRBD1 (5 bases). Germline CDR1 and CDR2: MNHEY and SVGAGI. V gave up 8 bases and J gave up 4 bases, with 15 bases separating them. The CDR3 has 14 residues.